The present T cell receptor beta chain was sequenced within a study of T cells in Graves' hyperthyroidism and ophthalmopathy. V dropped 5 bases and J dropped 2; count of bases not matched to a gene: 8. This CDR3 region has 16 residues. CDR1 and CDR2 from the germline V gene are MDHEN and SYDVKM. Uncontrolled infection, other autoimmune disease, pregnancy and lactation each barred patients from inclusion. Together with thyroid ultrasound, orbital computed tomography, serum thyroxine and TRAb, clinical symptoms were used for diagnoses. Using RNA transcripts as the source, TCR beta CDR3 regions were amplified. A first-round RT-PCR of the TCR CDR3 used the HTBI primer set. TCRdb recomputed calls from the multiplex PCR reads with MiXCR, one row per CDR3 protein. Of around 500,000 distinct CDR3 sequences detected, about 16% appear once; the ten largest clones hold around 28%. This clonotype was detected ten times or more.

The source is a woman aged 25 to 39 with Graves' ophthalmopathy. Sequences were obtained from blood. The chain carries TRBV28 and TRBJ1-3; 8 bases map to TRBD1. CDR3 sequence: CASSLRGPGAGNTIYF. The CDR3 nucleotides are TGTGCCAGCAGTCTCAGGGGGCCTGGGGCTGGAAACACCATATATTTT.